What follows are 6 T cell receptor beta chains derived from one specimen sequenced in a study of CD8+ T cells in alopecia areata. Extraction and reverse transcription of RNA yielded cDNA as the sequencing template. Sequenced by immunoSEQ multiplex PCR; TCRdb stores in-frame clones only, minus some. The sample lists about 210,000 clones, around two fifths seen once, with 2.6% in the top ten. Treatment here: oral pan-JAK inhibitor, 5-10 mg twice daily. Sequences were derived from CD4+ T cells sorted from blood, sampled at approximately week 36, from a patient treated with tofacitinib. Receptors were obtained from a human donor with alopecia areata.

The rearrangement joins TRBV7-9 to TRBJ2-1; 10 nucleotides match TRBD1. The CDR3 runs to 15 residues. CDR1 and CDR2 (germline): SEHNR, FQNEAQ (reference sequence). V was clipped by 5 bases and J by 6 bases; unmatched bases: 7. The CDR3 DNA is TGTGCCAGCAGCGCACGACAGGGGGCGCGCAATGAGCAGTTCTTC. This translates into CASSARQGARNEQFF.

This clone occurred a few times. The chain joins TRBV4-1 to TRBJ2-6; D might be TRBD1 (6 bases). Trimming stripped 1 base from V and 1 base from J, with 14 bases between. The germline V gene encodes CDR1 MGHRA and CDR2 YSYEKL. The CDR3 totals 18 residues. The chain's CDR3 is CASSQVQGVASGANVLTF. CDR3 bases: TGCGCCAGCAGCCAAGTACAGGGTGTCGCGTCTGGGGCCAACGTCCTGACTTTC.

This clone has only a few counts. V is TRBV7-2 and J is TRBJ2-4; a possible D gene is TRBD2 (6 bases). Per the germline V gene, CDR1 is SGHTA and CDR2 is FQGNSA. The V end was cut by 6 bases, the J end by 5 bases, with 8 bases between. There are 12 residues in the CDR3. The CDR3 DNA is TGTGCCAGCAGGGCGGGACAAAACATTCAGTACTTC. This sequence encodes CASRAGQNIQYF. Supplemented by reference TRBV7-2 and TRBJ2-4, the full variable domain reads GAGVSQSPSNKVTEKGKDVELRCDPISGHTALYWYRQSLGQGLEFLIYFQGNSAPDKSGLPSDRFSAERTGGSVSTLTIQRTQQEDSAVYLCASRAGQNIQYFGAGTRLSVL.

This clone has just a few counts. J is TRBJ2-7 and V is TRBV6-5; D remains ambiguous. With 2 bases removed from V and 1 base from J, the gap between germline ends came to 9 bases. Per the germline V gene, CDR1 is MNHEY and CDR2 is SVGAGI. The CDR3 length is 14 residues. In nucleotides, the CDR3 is TGTGCCAGCAGTTACGATTCATGGTCCTACGAGCAGTACTTC. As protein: CASSYDSWSYEQYF.

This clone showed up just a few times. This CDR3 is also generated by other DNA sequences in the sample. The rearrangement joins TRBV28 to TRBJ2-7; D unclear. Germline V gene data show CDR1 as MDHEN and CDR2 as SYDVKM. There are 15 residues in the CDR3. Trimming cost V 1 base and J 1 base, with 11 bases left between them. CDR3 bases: TGTGCCAGCAGTTTATCCCCCAGGACGTCCTACGAGCAGTACTTC. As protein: CASSLSPRTSYEQYF.

DNA for the CDR3: TGTGCCAGCAGGGACGGAAGCACAGATACGCAGTATTTT. Encoded protein: CASRDGSTDTQYF. The chain combines TRBV7-9 with TRBJ2-3; D is ambiguous. V was clipped by 6 bases and J by 0 bases, with 7 bases between them. The CDR3 totals 13 residues. Per germline, CDR1 SEHNR and CDR2 FQNEAQ (reference sequence).